This T cell receptor beta chain came from a study of response to subunit inactivated influenza vaccine. TCRdb analysed the RT-PCR reads with MiXCR anew, one entry per CDR3 protein. The table includes 550,000 to 650,000 distinct CDR3 sequences, about an eighth detected once. Germline trimming cut 5 bases from V and 1 base from J; bases unmatched to any gene: 8. CDR3 size: 15 residues. Germline V gene lookup returns CDR1 DFQATT and CDR2 SNEGSKA (reference sequence). Comment on this clonotype: Its antigen remains unidentified.

Findings of the study overall: Authors suggested each seasonal flu vaccination may recruit only limited numbers of new T cells.

This TCR derives from a man in his forties or fifties who received an inactivated influenza vaccine. The J gene is TRBJ2-3, the V gene TRBV20-1; 8 bases are shared with TRBD2. Here the sequenced sample was PBMCs from blood, taken on the day of vaccination. The CDR3 is CSALVAGTRTDTQYF. As DNA, the CDR3 is TGCAGTGCTCTGGTAGCGGGGACGCGCACAGATACGCAGTATTTT.